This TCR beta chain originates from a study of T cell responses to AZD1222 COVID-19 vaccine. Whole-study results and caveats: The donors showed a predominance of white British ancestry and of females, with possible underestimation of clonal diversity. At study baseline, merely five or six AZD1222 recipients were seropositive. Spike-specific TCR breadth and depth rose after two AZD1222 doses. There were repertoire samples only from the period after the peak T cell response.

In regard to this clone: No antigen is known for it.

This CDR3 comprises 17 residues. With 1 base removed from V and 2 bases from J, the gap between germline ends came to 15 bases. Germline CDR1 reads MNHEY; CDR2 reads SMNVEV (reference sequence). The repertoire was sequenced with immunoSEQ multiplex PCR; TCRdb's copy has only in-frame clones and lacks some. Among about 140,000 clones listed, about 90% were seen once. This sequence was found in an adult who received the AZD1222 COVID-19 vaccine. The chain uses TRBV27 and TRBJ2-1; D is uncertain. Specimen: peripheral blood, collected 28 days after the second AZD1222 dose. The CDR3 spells CASSLYPWPGAYNEQFF. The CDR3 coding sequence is TGTGCCAGCAGTTTATATCCGTGGCCAGGAGCCTACAATGAGCAGTTCTTC.